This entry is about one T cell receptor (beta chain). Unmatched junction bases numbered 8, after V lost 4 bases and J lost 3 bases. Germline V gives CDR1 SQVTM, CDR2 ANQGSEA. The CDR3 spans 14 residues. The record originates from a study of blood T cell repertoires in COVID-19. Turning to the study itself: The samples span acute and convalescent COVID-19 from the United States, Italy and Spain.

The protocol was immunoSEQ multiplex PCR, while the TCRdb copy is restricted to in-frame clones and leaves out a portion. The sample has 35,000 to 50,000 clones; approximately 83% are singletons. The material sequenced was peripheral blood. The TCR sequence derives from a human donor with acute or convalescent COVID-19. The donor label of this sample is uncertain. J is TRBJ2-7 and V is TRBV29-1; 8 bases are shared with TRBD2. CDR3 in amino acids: CSVVGGLGVYEQYF. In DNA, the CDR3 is TGCAGCGTTGTGGGGGGACTAGGGGTCTACGAGCAGTACTTC.